Listed here are 9 T cell receptor beta chains from one sample, sequenced in a study of T cells in women clearing cervical HPV infection listed by TCRdb under 2018. Library creation used the immunoSEQ multiplex PCR assay. Drawn from immuneACCESS, this table holds only the in-frame rearrangements with V and J called that TCRdb kept. Clones are partly lost; checked studies trace under half to an unresolved V gene and leave the rest unexplained. The sample table includes 46,000 or so clones. The ten largest clones add up to about a third of the sample. The specimen was blood buffy coat. The source is a woman aged 18-70 years with a cervical HPV16 infection that either progressed to CIN3+ or cleared (not recorded which).

With respect to this clone: The read ends 3 residues early relative to the CDR3; the germline J gene fills the gap. This chain connects TRBV6-2 or TRBV6-3 to TRBJ1-2; maybe TRBD1 (6 bases). Trimming removed 3 bases from V and 3 bases from J, with 14 bases in between. Per the germline V gene, CDR1 is MNHEY and CDR2 is SVGEGT. This CDR3 has 15 amino acids. The covered CDR3 bases are TGTGCCAGCAGTTATCAGGGGATCGTATACTATGGC. Encoded protein: CASSYQGIVYYG. The whole CDR3 sequence is CASSYQGIVYYGYTF.

On this clone: Sequencing ends 3 residues short of the CDR3 end; the germline J gene provides the rest. This chain joins TRBV30 and TRBJ2-2; the match to TRBD1 covers 8 bases. The germline gives CDR1 GTSNPN, CDR2 SVGIG (reference sequence). Trimming cost V 3 bases and J 4 bases; bases outside gene matches: 7. The CDR3 consists of 15 residues. The CDR3 spells CAWRERDRRTGELFF. The covered CDR3 bases are TGTGCCTGGAGAGAAAGGGACAGGCGCACCGGGGAG.

In regard to this clone: From the germline J gene comes the end of the CDR3, since the read stops 3 residues before it. The chain combines TRBV23-1 with TRBJ2-7; TRBD1 matches 9 bases. TRBV23-1 is labeled an ORF, and its function is uncertain. There are 18 residues in the CDR3. With V trimmed by 4 bases and J by 3 bases, 16 bases remained unmatched. CDR3 DNA (partial): TGCGCCAGCAGTCGCCTCAGACCGCGGGACAGGGAGGACTACGAG. It encodes CASSRLRPRDREDYE. The full CDR3 is CASSRLRPRDREDYEQYF.

On this clone: The CDR3 end falls 3 residues outside the read, so it is completed with the germline J gene. J is TRBJ1-1 and V is TRBV7-2; D gene ambiguous. Germline V gene sequence: CDR1 SGHTA, CDR2 FQGNSA. This CDR3 is built from 14 residues. Between the trimmed V and J ends, which lost 3 bases and 0 bases, there was a span of 8 bases. CDR3 protein: CASSFHLLNTEAFF. CDR3 DNA (partial): TGTGCCAGCAGCTTTCACCTATTGAACACTGAA.

As for this clone: The read ends 3 residues before the CDR3 terminus; that terminus is restored from the germline J gene. The chain recombines TRBV20-1 with TRBJ2-3; D uncertain. V lost 5 bases and J 6 bases, leaving 15 bases between the germline ends. The germline V gene encodes CDR1 DFQATT and CDR2 SNEGSKA (reference sequence). The CDR3 totals 13 residues. The CDR3 bases that were read are TGCAGTGCTGGGCGAGTGGAGATGGATACG. Translating it yields CSAGRVEMDT. The CDR3 in its entirety is CSAGRVEMDTQYF.

A note on this clone: The read ends 3 residues shy of where the CDR3 ends; the end is completed using the germline J gene. This chain joins TRBV5-1 and TRBJ2-6; 8 bases are a match to TRBD1. Losses at the gene ends were 2 bases for V and 0 bases for J; bases not matched to a gene: 4. Germline V lookup: CDR1 SGHRS, CDR2 YFSETQ. The CDR3 spans 17 residues. CDR3 DNA (partial): TGCGCCAGCAGCTTCGGACAGGGCTACTCTGGGGCCAACGTC. It is translated as CASSFGQGYSGANV. The entire CDR3 is CASSFGQGYSGANVLTF. Complete variable domain (other parts from reference TRBV5-1 and TRBJ2-6): KAGVTQTPRYLIKTRGQQVTLSCSPISGHRSVSWYQQTPGQGLQFLFEYFSETQRNKGNFPGRFSGRQFSNSRSEMNVSTLELGDSALYLCASSFGQGYSGANVLTFGAGSRLTVL.

As to this clone: The read ends 3 residues shy of where the CDR3 ends; the end is completed using the germline J gene. This chain links TRBV5-4 with TRBJ2-1; maybe TRBD1 (6 bases). In germline, CDR1 is SGHNT, CDR2 YYREEE (reference sequence). The CDR3 loop spans 13 amino acids. Trimming removed 4 bases at V and 5 bases at J, with 10 bases between. Incomplete CDR3 DNA: TGTGCCAGCAGCCAAGGACAGCACAATGAG. This gives the protein CASSQGQHNE. The whole CDR3 sequence is CASSQGQHNEQFF. Full variable domain (outside the CDR3, taken from reference TRBV5-4 and TRBJ2-1): ETGVTQSPTHLIKTRGQQVTLRCSSQSGHNTVSWYQQALGQGPQFIFQYYREEENGRGNFPPRFSGLQFPNYSSELNVNALELDDSALYLCASSQGQHNEQFFGPGTRLTVL.

A word on this clone: The read halts 3 residues ahead of the CDR3 end, with the missing end drawn from the germline J gene. The rearrangement uses TRBV7-3 and TRBJ2-4; TRBD2 might be the D (5 bases). Germline-derived CDR1 and CDR2 are SGHTA and FQGTGA. The V gene lost 1 base and the J gene lost 8 bases, with 15 bases spanning the gap. The CDR3 length is 15 residues. This CDR3 reads CASSLSPTNFDIQYF. CDR3 DNA (partial): TGTGCCAGCAGCTTAAGCCCGACTAATTTTGACATT.

For this clone: The read comes to an end 3 residues before the CDR3 does, leaving the germline J gene to fill in the end. The chain links TRBV19 to TRBJ2-3; TRBD1 agrees at 7 bases. The CDR3 covers 17 residues. Germline V CDR1 and CDR2: LNHDA, SQIVND (reference sequence). The sequenced part of the CDR3 DNA is TGTGCCAGTAGTGTACTCCCGGGACAGCGGTACAATCAGCCG. Translating it yields CASSVLPGQRYNQP. The complete CDR3 sequence is CASSVLPGQRYNQPQYF.